Each of the 7 T cell receptor beta chains below was sequenced from the same sample in a study of T cell repertoires in cytomegalovirus infection. These receptors' targets are unknown. In TCRdb, the reads were re-called with MiXCR into one record per CDR3 protein. The sample has hundreds of thousands of distinct CDR3 sequences, 33% seen once. The specimen was cultured PBMCs, collected from culture after CMV antigen stimulation. The receptors were sampled from a human donor in good health (CMV status not recorded). Some clones in this sample may be carry-over from other donors' samples.

This clonotype was seen a few times. The rearrangement uses TRBV2 and TRBJ2-3; 8 nucleotides match TRBD2. V lost 5 bases, J lost 2 bases, and 3 bases stayed unmatched. The germline gives CDR1 SNHLY, CDR2 FYNNEI. This CDR3 contains 14 residues. The CDR3 protein is CASSRAGVTDTQYF. DNA for the CDR3: TGTGCCAGCAGTCGAGCGGGGGTCACAGATACGCAGTATTTT.

This clonotype turned up a few times. The chain combines TRBV7-8 with TRBJ2-1; 7 positions agree with TRBD2. Trimming cost V 6 bases and J 0 bases; bases outside gene matches: 17. Germline CDR1 reads SGHVS; CDR2 reads FQNEAQ. This CDR3 contains 19 residues. The CDR3 is CASRPPMLAAPSSYNEQFF. The CDR3 DNA reads as TGTGCCAGCAGACCCCCGATGCTAGCGGCCCCGAGCTCCTACAATGAGCAGTTCTTC.

This rearrangement joins TRBV28 to TRBJ2-2; 7 nucleotides align to TRBD1. The germline V gene encodes CDR1 MDHEN and CDR2 SYDVKM. With V trimmed by 6 bases and J by 0 bases, 4 bases remained unmatched. The CDR3 spans 15 residues. CDR3 in amino acids: CASRTGTANTGELFF. The CDR3 DNA is TGTGCCAGCAGAACCGGGACAGCGAACACCGGGGAGCTGTTTTTT.

This chain uses TRBV12-3 or TRBV12-4 with TRBJ2-1, with TRBD2 identical over 8 bases. The CDR3 totals 16 residues. Trimming took 5 bases from V and 3 from J; bases not matched to a gene: 9. This CDR3 reads CASSPKRERNYNEQFF. The DNA of the CDR3 is TGTGCCAGCAGTCCAAAGCGGGAGCGGAACTACAATGAGCAGTTCTTC.

This clonotype was recorded a few times. This chain uses TRBV7-9 with TRBJ2-1, with 7 bases identical to TRBD2. CDR1 and CDR2 from the germline V gene are SEHNR and FQNEAQ (reference sequence). This CDR3 is 14 amino acids long. The V and J ends lost 7 bases and 1 base, in that order; junction bases with no gene match: 4. The CDR3 loop is CASTLAESYNEQFF. Written as DNA, the CDR3 is TGTGCCAGCACCCTAGCGGAGTCCTACAATGAGCAGTTCTTC.

J is TRBJ2-7 and V is TRBV15; no clear D. V gave up 0 bases and J gave up 2 bases, with 8 bases separating them. There are 14 residues in the CDR3. CDR1 is LNHNV and CDR2 is YYDKDF in the germline V gene (reference sequence). The CDR3 sequence is CATSREAGTYEQYF. DNA for the CDR3: TGTGCCACCAGCAGAGAGGCAGGCACCTACGAGCAGTACTTC. The variable domain in full, with the rest retrieved from reference TRBV15 and TRBJ2-7, is DAMVIQNPRYQVTQFGKPVTLSCSQTLNHNVMYWYQQKSSQAPKLLFHYYDKDFNNEADTPDNFQSRRPNTSFCFLDIRSPGLGDTAMYLCATSREAGTYEQYFGPGTRLTVT.

This clonotype was seen only a few times. The V and J genes are TRBV24-1 and TRBJ2-2, with unresolved D. The germline V gene encodes CDR1 KGHDR and CDR2 SFDVKD. V lost 3 bases and J lost 7, with 17 bases in between. This CDR3 contains 16 residues. CDR3 nucleotide sequence: TGTGCCACCAGTGATCCTCGGACGGAGTTCAGCGGGGAGCTGTTTTTT. It translates to CATSDPRTEFSGELFF.